This T cell receptor beta chain was captured by sequencing in a study of CD8 T cells in ankylosing spondylitis. This clonotype was counted many times. The length of the CDR3 is 11 residues. V was trimmed by 7 bases and J by 1 base, leaving 5 bases between them. Per the germline V gene, CDR1 is SGDLS and CDR2 is YYNGEE. MiXCR, run by TCRdb on the 5' RACE reads, gives a single entry per CDR3 protein. The sample includes some 25,000 distinct CDR3 sequences, just over 2.5% seen only once; the top ten take approximately 7.5%. The rearrangement links TRBV9 to TRBJ1-2; D unclear. The sequence derives from a female donor with ankylosing spondylitis or in good health (not recorded which). The sequenced material came from blood, either unsorted or a sorted T cell fraction (not recorded which). This CDR3 is CASGGNYGYTF. CDR3 DNA: TGTGCCAGCGGAGGTAACTATGGCTACACCTTC.